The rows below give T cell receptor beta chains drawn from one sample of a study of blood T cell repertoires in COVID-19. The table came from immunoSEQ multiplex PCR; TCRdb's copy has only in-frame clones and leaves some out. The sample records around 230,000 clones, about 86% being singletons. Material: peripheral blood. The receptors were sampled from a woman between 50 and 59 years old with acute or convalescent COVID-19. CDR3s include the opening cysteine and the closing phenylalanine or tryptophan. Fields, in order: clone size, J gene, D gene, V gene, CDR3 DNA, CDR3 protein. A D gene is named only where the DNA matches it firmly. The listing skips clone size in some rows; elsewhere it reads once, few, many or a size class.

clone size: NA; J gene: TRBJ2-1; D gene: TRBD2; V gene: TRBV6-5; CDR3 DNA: TGTGCCAGCAGTTACTCCGTGGGGGGGGGCAATGAGCAGTTCTTC; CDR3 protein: CASSYSVGGGNEQFF
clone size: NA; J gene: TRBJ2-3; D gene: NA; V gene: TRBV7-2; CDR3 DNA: TGTGCCAGCAGCTTCTTTAGCACAGATACGCAGTATTTT; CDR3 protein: CASSFFSTDTQYF
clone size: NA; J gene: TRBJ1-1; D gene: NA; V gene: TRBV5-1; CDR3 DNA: TGCGCCAGTTGTGGGGGGGACACTGAAGCTTTCTTT; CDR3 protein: CASCGGDTEAFF
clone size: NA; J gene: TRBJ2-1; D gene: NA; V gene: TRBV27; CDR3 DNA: TGTGCCAGCATGATAGCACCTTACAATGAGCAGTTCTTC; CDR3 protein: CASMIAPYNEQFF
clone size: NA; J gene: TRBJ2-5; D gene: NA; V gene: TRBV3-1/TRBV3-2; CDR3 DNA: TGTGCCAGCAGCCAAGATGAGAGGACTTCTCCGGATACGGAGACCCAGTACTTC; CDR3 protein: CASSQDERTSPDTETQYF
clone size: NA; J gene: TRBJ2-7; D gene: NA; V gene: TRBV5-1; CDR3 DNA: TGCGCCAGCAGCCGCGACAGGCACTACGAGCAGTACTTC; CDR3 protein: CASSRDRHYEQYF
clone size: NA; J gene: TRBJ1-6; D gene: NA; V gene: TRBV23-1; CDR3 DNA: TGCGCCCTGAGGCGGGTTACGGGTTCACCCCTCCACTTT; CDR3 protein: CALRRVTGSPLHF
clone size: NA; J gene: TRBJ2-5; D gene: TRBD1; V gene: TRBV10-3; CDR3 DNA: TGTGCCATCAGCCGGGACAGGGGGCTTCAAGAGACCCAGTACTTC; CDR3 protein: CAISRDRGLQETQYF
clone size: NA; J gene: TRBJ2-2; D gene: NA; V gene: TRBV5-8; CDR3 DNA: TGTGCCCGCAGGGGGGGAACCGGGGAGCTGTTTTTT; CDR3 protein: CARRGGTGELFF
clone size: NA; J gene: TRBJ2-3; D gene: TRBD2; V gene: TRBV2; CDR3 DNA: TGTGCCAGCAGTCCGATTCTACGGACTAGCGGGAACACAGATACGCAGTATTTT; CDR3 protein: CASSPILRTSGNTDTQYF
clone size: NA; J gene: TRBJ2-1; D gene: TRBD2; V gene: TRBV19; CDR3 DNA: TGTGCCAGTAGTATACAGGGAGGGGAGCAGTTCTTC; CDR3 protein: CASSIQGGEQFF
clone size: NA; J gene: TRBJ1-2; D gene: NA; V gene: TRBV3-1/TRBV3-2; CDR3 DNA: TGTGCCAGCAGAACAGGGAACTATGGCTACACCTTC; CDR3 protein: CASRTGNYGYTF
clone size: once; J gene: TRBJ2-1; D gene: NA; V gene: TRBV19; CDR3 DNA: TGTGCCGCATCAAGGAGTTTCTCCTACAATGAGCAGTTCTTC; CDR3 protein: CAASRSFSYNEQFF
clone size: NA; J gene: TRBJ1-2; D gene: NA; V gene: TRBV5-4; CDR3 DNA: TGTGCCAGCAGCTTGGGGACAGAAGTGTTATATGGCTACACCTTC; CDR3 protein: CASSLGTEVLYGYTF
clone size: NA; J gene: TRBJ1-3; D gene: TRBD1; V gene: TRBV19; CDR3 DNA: TGTGCCAGTAGTCTCGGGACAGGGGGTCGTGGAAACACCATATATTTT; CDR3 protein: CASSLGTGGRGNTIYF
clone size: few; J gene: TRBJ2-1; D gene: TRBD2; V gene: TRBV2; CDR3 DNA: TGTGCCAGCAGTCTTCTAGCGGAGGAGCAGTTCTTC; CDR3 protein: CASSLLAEEQFF
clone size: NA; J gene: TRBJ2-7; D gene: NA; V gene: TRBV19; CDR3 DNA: TGTGCCAGTAGTTCCCGGACGGGAACTAACTACGAGCAGTACTTC; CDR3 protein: CASSSRTGTNYEQYF
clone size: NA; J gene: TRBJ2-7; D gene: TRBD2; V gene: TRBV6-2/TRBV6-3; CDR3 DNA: TGTGCCAGCAGTTATGAAAAGCGGGAGTCCCCCTACGAGCAGTACTTC; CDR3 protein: CASSYEKRESPYEQYF
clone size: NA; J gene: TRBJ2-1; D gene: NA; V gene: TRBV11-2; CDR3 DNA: TGTGCCAGCAGCTTAGTAGGCGGGAATGCTTACAATGAGCAGTTCTTC; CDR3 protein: CASSLVGGNAYNEQFF
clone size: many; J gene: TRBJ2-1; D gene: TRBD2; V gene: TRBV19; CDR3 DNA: TGTGCCAGTAGTATAGTGGCGGGAGGGCTCAATGAGCAGTTCTTC; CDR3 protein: CASSIVAGGLNEQFF
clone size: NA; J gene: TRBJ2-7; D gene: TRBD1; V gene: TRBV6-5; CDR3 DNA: TGTGCCAGCAGCTCCCGACAGGGTACTATCTACGAGCAGTACTTC; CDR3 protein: CASSSRQGTIYEQYF
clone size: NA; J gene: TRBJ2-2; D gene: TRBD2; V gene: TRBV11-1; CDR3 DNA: TGTGCCAGCAGCTTAGACGGGGGGACCGGGGAGCTGTTTTTT; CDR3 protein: CASSLDGGTGELFF
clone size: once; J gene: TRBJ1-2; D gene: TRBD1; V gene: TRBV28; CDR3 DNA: TGTGCCAGCAGCCCAGGGACAGCGAAGGGCTACACCTTC; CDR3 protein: CASSPGTAKGYTF
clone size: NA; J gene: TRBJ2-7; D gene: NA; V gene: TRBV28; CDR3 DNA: TGTGCCAGCACCTCCGGGGGACCATCCTACGAGCAGTACTTC; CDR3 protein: CASTSGGPSYEQYF
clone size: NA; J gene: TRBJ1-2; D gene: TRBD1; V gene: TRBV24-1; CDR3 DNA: TGTGCCACCAGTGATGACCGGCCGGGACAGGGAAGCGATGGCTACACCTTC; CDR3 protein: CATSDDRPGQGSDGYTF
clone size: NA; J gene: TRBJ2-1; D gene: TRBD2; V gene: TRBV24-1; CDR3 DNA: TGTGCCACCAGTGATGGACTAGCAAATGAGCAGTTCTTC; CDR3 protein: CATSDGLANEQFF
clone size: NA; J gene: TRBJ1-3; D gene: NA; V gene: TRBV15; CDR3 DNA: TGTGCCACCAGCAGAGGTGGGCTCCCACAGGGCAGCTCTGGAAACACCATATATTTT; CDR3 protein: CATSRGGLPQGSSGNTIYF
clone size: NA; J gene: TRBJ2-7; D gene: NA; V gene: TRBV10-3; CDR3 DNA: TGTGCCATCAGTGAAGGTGAGGGAGGCAACGAGCAGTACTTC; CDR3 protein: CAISEGEGGNEQYF
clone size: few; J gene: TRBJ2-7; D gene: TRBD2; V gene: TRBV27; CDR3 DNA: TGTGCCAGCAGCAAGAGACTAGCGGGTTCCTACGAGCAGTACTTC; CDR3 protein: CASSKRLAGSYEQYF
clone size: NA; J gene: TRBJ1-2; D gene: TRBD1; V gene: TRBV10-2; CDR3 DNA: TGCGCCAGTACAGGGGTTTTAGATGATGGCTACACCTTC; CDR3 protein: CASTGVLDDGYTF
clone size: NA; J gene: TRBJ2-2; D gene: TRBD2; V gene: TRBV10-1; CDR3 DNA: TGCGCCAGCAGCCCCAGGGCTAGCGGCACCGGGGAGCTGTTTTTT; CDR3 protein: CASSPRASGTGELFF
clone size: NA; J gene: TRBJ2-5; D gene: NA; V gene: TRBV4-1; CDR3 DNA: TGCGCCAGCAGCCCCGCCTCGGGTACCCAGTACTTC; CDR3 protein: CASSPASGTQYF
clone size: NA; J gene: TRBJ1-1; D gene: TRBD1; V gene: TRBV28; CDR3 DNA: TGTGCCAGCAACTTCGACAGGGGGGGCACTGAAGCTTTCTTT; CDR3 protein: CASNFDRGGTEAFF
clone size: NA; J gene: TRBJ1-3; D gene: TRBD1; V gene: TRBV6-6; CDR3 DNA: TGTGCCAGCAGTACACCGACAGGGGAGGGAAACACCATATATTTT; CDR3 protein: CASSTPTGEGNTIYF
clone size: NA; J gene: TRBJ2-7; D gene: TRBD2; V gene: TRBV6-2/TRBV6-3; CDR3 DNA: TGTGCCAGCAGTTACTCATCTAGCGGTTCTTACGAGCAGTACTTC; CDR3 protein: CASSYSSSGSYEQYF
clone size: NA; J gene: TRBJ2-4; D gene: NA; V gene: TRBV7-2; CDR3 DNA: TGTGCCAGCAGCTTACTTCGGACAATGAAACTAGCCAAAAACATTCAGTACTTC; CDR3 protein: CASSLLRTMKLAKNIQYF
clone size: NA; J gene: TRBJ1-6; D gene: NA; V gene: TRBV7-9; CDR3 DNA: TGTGCCAGCAGCTCGAGTAGCCCACATTCACCCCTCCACTTT; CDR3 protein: CASSSSSPHSPLHF
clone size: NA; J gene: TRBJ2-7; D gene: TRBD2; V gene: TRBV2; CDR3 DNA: TGTGCCAGCAGGGGACTAGCGGGAGTCTACGAGCAGTACTTC; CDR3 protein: CASRGLAGVYEQYF
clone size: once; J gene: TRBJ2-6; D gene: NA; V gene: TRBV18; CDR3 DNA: TGTGCCAGCTCACCACGGGCTCTATTTGGGGCCAACGTCCTGACTTTC; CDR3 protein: CASSPRALFGANVLTF
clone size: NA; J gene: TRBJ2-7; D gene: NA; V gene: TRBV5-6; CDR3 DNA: TGTGCCAGCAGCCCCCTTTGGGCAAGCTACGAGCAGTACTTC; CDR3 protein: CASSPLWASYEQYF
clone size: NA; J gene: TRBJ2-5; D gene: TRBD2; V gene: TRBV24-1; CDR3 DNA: TGTGCCACCAGTGCGGCGGGAGGGGCCTTTGGTGAGACCCAGTACTTC; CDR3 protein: CATSAAGGAFGETQYF
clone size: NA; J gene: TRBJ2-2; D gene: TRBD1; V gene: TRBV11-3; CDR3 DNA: TGTGCCAGCAGCTCCCGACAGGGAAGATACCCCTCCGGGGAGCTGTTTTTT; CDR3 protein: CASSSRQGRYPSGELFF
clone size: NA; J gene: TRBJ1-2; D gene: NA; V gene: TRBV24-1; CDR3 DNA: TGTGCCACCAGTGATTCGCGGGGTAAGGGCTACACCTTC; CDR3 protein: CATSDSRGKGYTF
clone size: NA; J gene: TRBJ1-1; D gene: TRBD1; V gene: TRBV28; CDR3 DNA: TGTGCCAGCAGGGGACAGGGAAGGGGTACTGAAGCTTTCTTT; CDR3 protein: CASRGQGRGTEAFF
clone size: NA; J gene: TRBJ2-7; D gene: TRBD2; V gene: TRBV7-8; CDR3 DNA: TGTGCCAGCAGCTTAGCTTCTAGCGGGGCCTCCTACGAGCAGTACTTC; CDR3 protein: CASSLASSGASYEQYF
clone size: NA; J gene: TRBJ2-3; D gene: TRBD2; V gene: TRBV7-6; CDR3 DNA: TGTGCCAGCAGCTTAGGGGCGGGAGGGGCAGATACGCAGTATTTT; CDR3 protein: CASSLGAGGADTQYF
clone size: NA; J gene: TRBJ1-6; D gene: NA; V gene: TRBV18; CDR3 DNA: TGTGCCAGCTCACGGGGGGACCAACTCCACTTT; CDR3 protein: CASSRGDQLHF
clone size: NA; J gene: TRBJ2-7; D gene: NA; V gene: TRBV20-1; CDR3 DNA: TGCAGTGCTAGACGGGTATCCGAGCAGTACTTC; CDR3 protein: CSARRVSEQYF
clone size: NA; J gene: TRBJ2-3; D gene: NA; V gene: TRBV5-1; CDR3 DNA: TGCGCCAGTGGGACTTCTAGCACAGATACGCAGTATTTT; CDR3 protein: CASGTSSTDTQYF
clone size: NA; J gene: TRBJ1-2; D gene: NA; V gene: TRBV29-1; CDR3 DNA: TGCAGCGTTGAAGTTGCAGGGGCGTATGGCTACACCTTC; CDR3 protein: CSVEVAGAYGYTF
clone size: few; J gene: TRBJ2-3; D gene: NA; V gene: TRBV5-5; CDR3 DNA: TGTGCCAGCAGCTTGGCCGGAGATACGCAGTATTTT; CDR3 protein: CASSLAGDTQYF
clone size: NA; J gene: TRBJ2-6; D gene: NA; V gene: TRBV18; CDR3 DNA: TGTGCCAGCTCACAGTTGGGGGGAACTAACTCTGGGGCCAACGTCCTGACTTTC; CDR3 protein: CASSQLGGTNSGANVLTF
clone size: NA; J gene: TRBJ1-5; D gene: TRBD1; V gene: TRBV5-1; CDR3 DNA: TGCGCCAGCAGCTCCGGACCCAGGGGGCTAGGCAATCAGCCCCAGCATTTT; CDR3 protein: CASSSGPRGLGNQPQHF
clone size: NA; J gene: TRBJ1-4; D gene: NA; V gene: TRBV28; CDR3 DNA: TGTGCCAGCAGGGGGAGGTCGAATGAAAAACTGTTTTTT; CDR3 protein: CASRGRSNEKLFF
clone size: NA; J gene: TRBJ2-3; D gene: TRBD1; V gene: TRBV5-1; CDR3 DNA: TGCGCCAGCAGCTTGGGGGACAGGGGAACAGATACGCAGTATTTT; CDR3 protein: CASSLGDRGTDTQYF
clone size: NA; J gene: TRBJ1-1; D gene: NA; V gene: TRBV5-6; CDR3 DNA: TGTGCCAGCAGCTTGGGACACCTGAACACTGAAGCTTTCTTT; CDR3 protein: CASSLGHLNTEAFF
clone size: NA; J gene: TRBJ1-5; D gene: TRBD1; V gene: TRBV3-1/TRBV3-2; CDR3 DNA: TGTGCCAGCAGCCAGGGGGGACAGGGGGCGTTTCAGCCCCAGCATTTT; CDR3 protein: CASSQGGQGAFQPQHF
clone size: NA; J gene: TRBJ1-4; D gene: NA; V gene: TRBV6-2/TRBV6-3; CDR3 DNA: TGTGCCAGCAGCCCTAGGGTGGGGCATAGTAGAGAAAAACTGTTTTTT; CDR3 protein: CASSPRVGHSREKLFF
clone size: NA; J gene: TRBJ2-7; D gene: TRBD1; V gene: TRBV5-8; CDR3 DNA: TGTGCCAGCAATTCGGCGGGACAGGGCTCCTACGAGCAGTACTTC; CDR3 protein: CASNSAGQGSYEQYF